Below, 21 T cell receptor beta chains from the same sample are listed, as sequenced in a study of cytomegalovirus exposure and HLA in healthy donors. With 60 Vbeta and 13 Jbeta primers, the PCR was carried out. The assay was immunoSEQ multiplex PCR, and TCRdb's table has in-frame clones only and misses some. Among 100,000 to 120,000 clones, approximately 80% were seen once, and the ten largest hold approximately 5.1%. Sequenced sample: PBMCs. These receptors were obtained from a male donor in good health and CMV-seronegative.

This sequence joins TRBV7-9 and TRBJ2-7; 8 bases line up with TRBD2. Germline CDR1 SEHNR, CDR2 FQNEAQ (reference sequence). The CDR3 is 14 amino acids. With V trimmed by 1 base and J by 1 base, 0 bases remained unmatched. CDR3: CASSLGGRSYEQYF. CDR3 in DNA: TGTGCCAGCAGCTTAGGCGGGAGGTCCTACGAGCAGTACTTC.

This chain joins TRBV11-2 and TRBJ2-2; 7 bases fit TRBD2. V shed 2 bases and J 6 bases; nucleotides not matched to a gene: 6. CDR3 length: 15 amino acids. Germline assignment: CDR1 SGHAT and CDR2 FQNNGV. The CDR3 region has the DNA TGTGCCAGCAGCTTAAACCCAGCGGGATCCGGGGAGCTGTTTTTT. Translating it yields CASSLNPAGSGELFF. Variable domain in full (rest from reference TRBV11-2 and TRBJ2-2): EAGVAQSPRYKIIEKRQSVAFWCNPISGHATLYWYQQILGQGPKLLIQFQNNGVVDDSQLPKDRFSAERLKGVDSTLKIQPAKLEDSAVYLCASSLNPAGSGELFFGEGSRLTVL.

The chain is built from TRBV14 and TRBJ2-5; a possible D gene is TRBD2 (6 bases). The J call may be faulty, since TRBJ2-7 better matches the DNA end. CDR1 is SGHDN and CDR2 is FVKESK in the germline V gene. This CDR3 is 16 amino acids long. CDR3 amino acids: CASSQGAGGISYEQYF. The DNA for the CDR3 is TGTGCCAGCAGCCAAGGAGCGGGCGGAATCTCCTACGAGCAGTACTTC.

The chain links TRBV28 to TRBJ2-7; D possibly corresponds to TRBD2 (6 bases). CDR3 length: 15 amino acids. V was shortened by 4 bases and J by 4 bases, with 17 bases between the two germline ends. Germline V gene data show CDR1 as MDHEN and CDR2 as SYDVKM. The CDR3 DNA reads TGTGCCAGCAGTTCCCCGAGGGGACTTAATTACGAGCAGTACTTC. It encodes CASSSPRGLNYEQYF.

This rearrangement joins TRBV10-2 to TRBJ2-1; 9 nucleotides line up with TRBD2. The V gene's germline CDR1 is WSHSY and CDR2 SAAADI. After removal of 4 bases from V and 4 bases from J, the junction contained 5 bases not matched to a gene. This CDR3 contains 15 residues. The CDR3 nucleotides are TGCGCCAGCAGTGTACTAGCGGGCAATTACAATGAGCAGTTCTTC. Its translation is CASSVLAGNYNEQFF.

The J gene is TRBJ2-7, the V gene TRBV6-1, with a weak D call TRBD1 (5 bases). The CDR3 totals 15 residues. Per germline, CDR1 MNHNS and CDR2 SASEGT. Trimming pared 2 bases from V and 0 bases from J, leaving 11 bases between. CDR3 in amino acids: CASSEYRQSSYEQYF. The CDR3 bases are TGTGCCAGCAGTGAATATCGACAGAGCTCCTACGAGCAGTACTTC.

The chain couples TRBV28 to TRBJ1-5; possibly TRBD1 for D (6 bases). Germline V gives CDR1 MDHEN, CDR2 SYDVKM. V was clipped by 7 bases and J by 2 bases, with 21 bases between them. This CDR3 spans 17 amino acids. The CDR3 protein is CASKGGSGGFGNQPQHF. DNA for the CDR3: TGTGCCAGCAAGGGGGGGTCGGGTGGGTTCGGCAATCAGCCCCAGCATTTT.

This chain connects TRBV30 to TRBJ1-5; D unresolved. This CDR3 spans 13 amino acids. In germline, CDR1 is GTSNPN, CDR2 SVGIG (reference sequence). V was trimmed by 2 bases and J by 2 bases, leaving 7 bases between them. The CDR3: CAWSLRGNQPQHF. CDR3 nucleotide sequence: TGTGCCTGGAGTCTTCGGGGCAATCAGCCCCAGCATTTT.

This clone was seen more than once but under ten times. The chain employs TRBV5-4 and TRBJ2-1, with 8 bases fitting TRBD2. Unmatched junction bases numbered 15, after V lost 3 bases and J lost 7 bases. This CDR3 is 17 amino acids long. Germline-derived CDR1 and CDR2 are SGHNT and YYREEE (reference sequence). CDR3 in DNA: TGTGCCAGCAGCTCGCTGACCTTAGCGGGGTTTAGGAATGAGCAGTTCTTC. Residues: CASSSLTLAGFRNEQFF.

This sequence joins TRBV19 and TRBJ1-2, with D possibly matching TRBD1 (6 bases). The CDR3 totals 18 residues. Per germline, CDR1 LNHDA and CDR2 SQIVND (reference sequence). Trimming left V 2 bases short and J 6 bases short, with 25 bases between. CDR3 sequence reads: CASSISQAGAASLDGYTF. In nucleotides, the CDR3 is TGTGCCAGTAGTATAAGCCAGGCAGGGGCGGCATCTTTGGATGGCTACACCTTC.

The CDR3 here is CASSLGLTGGLYEQFF. For the CDR3, the DNA is TGTGCCAGCAGCTTAGGATTGACAGGGGGCCTCTATGAGCAGTTCTTC. The rearrangement links TRBV7-8 to TRBJ2-1, with 10 bases identical to TRBD1. The J segment lost 8 bases and the V segment lost 1 base, leaving 8 bases of the junction unmatched. Germline CDR1 reads SGHVS; CDR2 reads FQNEAQ. The CDR3 totals 16 residues. The whole variable domain, remainder taken from reference TRBV7-8 and TRBJ2-1, is GAGVSQSPRYKVAKRGQDVALRCDPISGHVSLFWYQQALGQGPEFLTYFQNEAQLDKSGLPSDRFFAERPEGSVSTLKIQRTQQEDSAVYLCASSLGLTGGLYEQFFGPGTRLTVL.

CDR3 residues: CASSQGHRQVRQETQYF. The CDR3 region has the DNA TGTGCCAGCAGCCAAGGCCACCGACAGGTTCGGCAAGAGACCCAGTACTTC. The gene calls are TRBV14 and TRBJ2-5, with a tentative D call TRBD1 (6 bases). Deletions cut 1 base from V and 2 bases from J, with 17 bases between. Germline CDR1 is SGHDN and CDR2 is FVKESK. The CDR3 has 17 residues.

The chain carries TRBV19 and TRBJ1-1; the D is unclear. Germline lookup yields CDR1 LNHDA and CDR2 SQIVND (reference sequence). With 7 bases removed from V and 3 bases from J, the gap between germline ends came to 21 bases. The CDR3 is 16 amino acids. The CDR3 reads CASNDVVGWRHTEAFF. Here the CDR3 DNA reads TGTGCCAGTAATGACGTAGTGGGTTGGCGGCACACTGAAGCTTTCTTT.

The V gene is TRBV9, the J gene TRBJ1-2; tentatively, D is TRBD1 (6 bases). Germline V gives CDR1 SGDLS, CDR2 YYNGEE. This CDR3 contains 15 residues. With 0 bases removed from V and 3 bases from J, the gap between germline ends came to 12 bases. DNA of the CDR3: TGTGCCAGCAGCGTAGATCAGGGGCGGGACTATGGCTACACCTTC. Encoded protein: CASSVDQGRDYGYTF.

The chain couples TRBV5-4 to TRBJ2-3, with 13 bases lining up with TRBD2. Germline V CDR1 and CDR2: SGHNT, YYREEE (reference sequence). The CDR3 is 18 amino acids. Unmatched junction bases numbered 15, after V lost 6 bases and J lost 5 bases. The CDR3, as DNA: TGTGCCAGCAAAGAAGGACTAGCGGGAGTTGGGTCTAGAGATACGCAGTATTTT. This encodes CASKEGLAGVGSRDTQYF.

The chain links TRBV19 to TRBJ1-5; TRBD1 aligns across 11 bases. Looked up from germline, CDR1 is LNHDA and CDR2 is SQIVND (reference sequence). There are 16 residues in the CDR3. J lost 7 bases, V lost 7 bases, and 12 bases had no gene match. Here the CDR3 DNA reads TGTGCCAGTATTGGACCGGGACAGGGGGTTTCGCAGCCCCAGCATTTT. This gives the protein CASIGPGQGVSQPQHF.

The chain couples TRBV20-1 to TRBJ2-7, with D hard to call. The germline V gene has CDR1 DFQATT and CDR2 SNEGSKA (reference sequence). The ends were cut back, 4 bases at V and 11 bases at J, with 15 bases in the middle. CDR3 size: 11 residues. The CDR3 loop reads CSATVGSKEYF. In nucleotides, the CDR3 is TGCAGTGCTACTGTCGGGTCTAAGGAGTACTTC.

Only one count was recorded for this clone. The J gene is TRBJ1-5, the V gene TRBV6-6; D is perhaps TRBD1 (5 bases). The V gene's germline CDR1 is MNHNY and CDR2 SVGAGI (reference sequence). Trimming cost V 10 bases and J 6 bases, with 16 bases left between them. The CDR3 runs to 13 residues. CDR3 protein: CATVQDLSQPQHF. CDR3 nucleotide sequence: TGTGCCACTGTACAGGATCTCAGTCAGCCCCAGCATTTT.

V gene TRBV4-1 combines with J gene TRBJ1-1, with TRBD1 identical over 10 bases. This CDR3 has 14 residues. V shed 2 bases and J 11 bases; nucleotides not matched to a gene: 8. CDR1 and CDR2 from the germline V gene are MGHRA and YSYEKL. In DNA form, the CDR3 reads TGCGCCAGCAGCCAACCGGGGACAGGGGTAGGTGCTTTCTTT. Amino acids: CASSQPGTGVGAFF.

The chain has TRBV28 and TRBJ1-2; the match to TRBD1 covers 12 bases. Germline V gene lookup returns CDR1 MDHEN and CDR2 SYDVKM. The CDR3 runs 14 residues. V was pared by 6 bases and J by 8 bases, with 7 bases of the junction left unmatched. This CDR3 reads CASRTGTGGMGYTF. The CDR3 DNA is TGTGCCAGCAGGACCGGGACAGGGGGCATGGGCTACACCTTC.

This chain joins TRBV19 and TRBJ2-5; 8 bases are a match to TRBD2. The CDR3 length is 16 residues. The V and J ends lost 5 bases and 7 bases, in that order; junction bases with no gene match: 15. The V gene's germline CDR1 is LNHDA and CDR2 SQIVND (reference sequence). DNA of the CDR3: TGTGCCAGTAGTCCCTCTAGCGGGTCAGCGGTAGGGACCCAGTACTTC. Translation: CASSPSSGSAVGTQYF.